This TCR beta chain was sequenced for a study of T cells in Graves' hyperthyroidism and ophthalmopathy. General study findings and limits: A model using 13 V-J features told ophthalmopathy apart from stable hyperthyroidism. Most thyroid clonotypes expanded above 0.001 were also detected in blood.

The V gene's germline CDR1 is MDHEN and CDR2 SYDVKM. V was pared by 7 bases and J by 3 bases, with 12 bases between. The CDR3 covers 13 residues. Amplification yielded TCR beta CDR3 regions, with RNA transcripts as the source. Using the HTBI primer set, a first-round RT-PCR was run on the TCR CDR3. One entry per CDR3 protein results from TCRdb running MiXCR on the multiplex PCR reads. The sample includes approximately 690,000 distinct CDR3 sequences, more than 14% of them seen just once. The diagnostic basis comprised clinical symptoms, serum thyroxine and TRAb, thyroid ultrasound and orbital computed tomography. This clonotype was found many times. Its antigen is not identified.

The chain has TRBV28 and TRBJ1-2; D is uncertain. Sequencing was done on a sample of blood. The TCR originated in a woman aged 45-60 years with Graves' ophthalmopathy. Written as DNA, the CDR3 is TGTGCCAGCAATTCGAACACCCACTATGGCTACACCTTC. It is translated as CASNSNTHYGYTF.